The 9 T cell receptor beta chains in this list originate from one sample, sequenced in a study of T cells in localized non-small cell lung cancer. Libraries were prepared by immunoSEQ multiplex PCR; TCRdb keeps only in-frame clonotypes and omits some of them. The table shows fewer than 15,000 clones, with roughly 28% occurring only once. The sequencing used lung tumor tissue, collected before any cancer treatment. The receptors here all came from a female donor of 60 years or more with stage I lung adenocarcinoma.

The genes are TRBV6-8 and TRBJ2-7, with 13 bases fitting TRBD2. V gave up 4 bases and J gave up 2 bases; unmatched junction bases: 14. This CDR3 comprises 19 residues. CDR1 is MNHGY, CDR2 SAAAGT, per germline. The CDR3 reads CASSSVIRRLAGGPYEQYF. In DNA, the CDR3 is TGTGCCAGCAGTTCCGTAATCCGTCGACTAGCGGGAGGCCCCTACGAGCAGTACTTC.

This clone qualifies as medium-sized. This sequence joins TRBV9 and TRBJ2-1; 8 nucleotides match TRBD2. This CDR3 region has 15 residues. The germline gives CDR1 SGDLS, CDR2 YYNGEE. V shed 0 bases, J shed 3 bases, and the junction held 2 bases outside the gene matches. In DNA, the CDR3 is TGTGCCAGCAGCGTAGGTAGCGGGAACTACAATGAGCAGTTCTTC. Protein product: CASSVGSGNYNEQFF. Combining the CDR3 with reference TRBV9 and TRBJ2-1 gives the whole variable domain DSGVTQTPKHLITATGQRVTLRCSPRSGDLSVYWYQQSLDQGLQFLIQYYNGEERAKGNILERFSAQQFPDLHSELNLSSLELGDSALYFCASSVGSGNYNEQFFGPGTRLTVL.

In its sample, this clone was seen many times. The chain carries TRBV11-3 and TRBJ1-2, with D hard to call. Germline V gives CDR1 SGHNT, CDR2 YENEEA. V lost 4 bases and J 0 bases, leaving 15 bases between the germline ends. This CDR3 spans 16 amino acids. CDR3 bases: TGTGCCAGCAGCTCCCCTGAACTACCCTCTAACTATGGCTACACCTTC. Its translation: CASSSPELPSNYGYTF. Full variable domain (outside the CDR3, taken from reference TRBV11-3 and TRBJ1-2): EAGVVQSPRYKIIEKKQPVAFWCNPISGHNTLYWYLQNLGQGPELLIRYENEEAVDDSQLPKDRFSAERLKGVDSTLKIQPAELGDSAVYLCASSSPELPSNYGYTFGSGTRLTVV.

This chain links TRBV15 with TRBJ1-5, with a tentative D call TRBD1 (6 bases). CDR1 and CDR2 (germline): LNHNV, YYDKDF (reference sequence). This CDR3 contains 16 residues. V was shortened by 0 bases and J by 3 bases, with 12 bases between the two germline ends. The CDR3, as DNA: TGTGCCACCAGCAGAGAAGGAGGGGGGATCAATCAGCCCCAGCATTTT. It encodes CATSREGGGINQPQHF.

The chain uses TRBV6-8 and TRBJ2-2; D ambiguous. Trimming removed 4 bases at V and 2 bases at J, with 11 bases between. Germline values: CDR1 MNHGY, CDR2 SAAAGT. The CDR3 consists of 15 residues. CDR3 region: CASSSWTPNTGELFF. CDR3 in DNA: TGTGCCAGCAGTTCCTGGACCCCAAACACCGGGGAGCTGTTTTTT.

This clone was counted between two and nine times. V gene TRBV6-8 combines with J gene TRBJ2-7; D assignment may be TRBD1 or TRBD2 (5 bases each). The V end lost 4 bases, the J end lost 0 bases, and 10 bases lay between the germline ends. Germline V CDR1 and CDR2: MNHGY, SAAAGT. The CDR3 runs 14 residues. The CDR3 region has the DNA TGTGCCAGCAGTTCTGTTGGGGGCTCCTACGAGCAGTACTTC. This gives the protein CASSSVGGSYEQYF.

The rearrangement links TRBV19 to TRBJ2-1; 10 bases are shared with TRBD1. CDR1 LNHDA and CDR2 SQIVND come from the germline V gene (reference sequence). The CDR3 runs to 16 residues. The ends lost 3 bases at V and 1 base at J; junction bases unmatched: 3. The CDR3 protein is CASSIRTGGSYNEQFF. CDR3 coding DNA: TGTGCCAGTAGTATCCGGACAGGGGGTTCCTACAATGAGCAGTTCTTC.

This clone has at least ten counts. CDR3 sequence: CASRVGQGGETQYF. In nucleotides, the CDR3 is TGTGCCAGCAGGGTGGGACAAGGCGGGGAGACCCAGTACTTC. This rearrangement joins TRBV9 to TRBJ2-5; D is possibly TRBD1 (6 bases). The germline CDR1 and CDR2 sequences are SGDLS and YYNGEE. The CDR3 has 14 amino acids. Trimming took 5 bases from V and 5 from J, leaving 16 bases between them.

This clone showed up just a few times. The rearrangement joins TRBV6-8 to TRBJ1-6, with 8 bases matching TRBD1. CDR1 MNHGY and CDR2 SAAAGT come from the germline V gene. The CDR3 is 17 amino acids. V lost 5 bases, J lost 0 bases, and 6 bases stayed unmatched. This CDR3 is CASSIQGVSSYNSPLHF. CDR3 DNA sequence: TGTGCCAGCAGTATACAGGGGGTAAGCTCCTATAATTCACCCCTCCACTTT.